This T cell receptor beta chain was documented in a study of T cell responses to AZD1222 COVID-19 vaccine. To note about this clone: Its target is unknown.

The CDR3 is made up of 14 amino acids. Germline values: CDR1 MDHEN, CDR2 SYDVKM. Trimming took 8 bases from V and 4 from J; bases not matched to a gene: 5. The method was immunoSEQ multiplex PCR; TCRdb's version includes in-frame clones alone and lacks a portion of them. Among about 120,000 clones listed, around 92% were seen once. Second doses were pooled across both intervals (about 4 or about 12 weeks). General study points: Following two doses of AZD1222, Spike-specific TCR breadth and depth rose. Reports say nearly half of spike-specific TCRs go after unmutated variant regions.

The sample here was peripheral blood, taken 28 days after the second AZD1222 dose. The rearrangement joins TRBV28 to TRBJ2-2, with 9 nucleotides matching TRBD2. The TCR originated in an adult who received the AZD1222 COVID-19 vaccine. CDR3: CASRSGSITGELFF. Written as DNA, the CDR3 is TGTGCCAGCCGTAGCGGGAGTATCACCGGGGAGCTGTTTTTT.